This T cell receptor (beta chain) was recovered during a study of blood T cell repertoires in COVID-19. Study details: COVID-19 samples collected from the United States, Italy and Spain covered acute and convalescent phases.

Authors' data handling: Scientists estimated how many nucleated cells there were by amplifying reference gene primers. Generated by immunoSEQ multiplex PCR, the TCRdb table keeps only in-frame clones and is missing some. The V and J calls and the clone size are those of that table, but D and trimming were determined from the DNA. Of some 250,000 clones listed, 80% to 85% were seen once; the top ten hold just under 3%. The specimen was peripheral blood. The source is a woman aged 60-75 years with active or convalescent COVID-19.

CDR3 DNA: TGCGCCAGCAGCTCGGGAGCCCTTTCCCGTTCTGGAAACACCATATATTTT. The encoded protein is CASSSGALSRSGNTIYF. The chain links TRBV5-1 to TRBJ1-3, with D unresolved. V was shortened by 3 bases and J by 1 base, with 17 bases between the two germline ends. Germline V lookup: CDR1 SGHRS, CDR2 YFSETQ. The CDR3 totals 17 residues.